These 7 T cell receptor beta chains came from one sample sequenced in a study of response to subunit inactivated influenza vaccine. TCRdb processed the RT-PCR reads anew with MiXCR; each CDR3 protein has one entry. Of hundreds of thousands of distinct CDR3 sequences in the sample, about 10% are singletons; the top ten hold 11%. The sample also formed part of further work on T cells expressing NK-cell markers. From that study: Scientists made TCR beta cDNA using 5'RACE template switching with UMIs.

Sequencing used PBMCs from blood, obtained on the day of vaccination. These receptors all stem from a man aged 50 to 59 who received an inactivated influenza vaccine.

V usage is TRBV15 and J usage is TRBJ2-5; 13 bases map to TRBD2. V shed 5 bases and J 1 base; nucleotides not matched to a gene: 7. Germline lookup yields CDR1 LNHNV and CDR2 YYDKDF (reference sequence). The CDR3 consists of 17 residues. Written as DNA, the CDR3 is TGTGCCACCAGCCGATTCGGGACTAGCGGGGCCCAAGAGACCCAGTACTTC. As protein: CATSRFGTSGAQETQYF.

The chain combines TRBV20-1 with TRBJ2-3; D remains ambiguous. This CDR3 spans 15 amino acids. V dropped 0 bases and J dropped 5 bases, with 15 bases sitting between them. Germline V gene lookup returns CDR1 DFQATT and CDR2 SNEGSKA (reference sequence). In nucleotides, the CDR3 is TGCAGTGCTAGAGATCGCTCGCCCAACAAAGATACGCAGTATTTT. It yields the protein CSARDRSPNKDTQYF.

The rearrangement uses TRBV7-8 and TRBJ2-3, with 11 bases matching TRBD2. Trimming at V came to 3 bases and at J to 6 bases, leaving 11 bases not matched to a gene. This CDR3 is 17 amino acids long. In germline, CDR1 is SGHVS, CDR2 FQNEAQ. CDR3 in DNA: TGTGCCAGCAGCTTTCCGGGACTAGCGGTCCGTGTGGATACGCAGTATTTT. Protein: CASSFPGLAVRVDTQYF.

This clonotype was detected once. This chain links TRBV29-1 with TRBJ2-5; D remains unclear. The germline V gene has CDR1 SQVTM and CDR2 ANQGSEA. CDR3 size: 13 residues. V dropped 5 bases and J dropped 5 bases, with 15 bases sitting between them. CDR3 loop: CSVNKGSSETQYF. CDR3 nucleotides: TGCAGCGTTAATAAAGGGTCCAGCGAGACCCAGTACTTC.

This rearrangement joins TRBV7-2 to TRBJ2-7; the D is unclear. Germline assignment: CDR1 SGHTA and CDR2 FQGNSA. V lost 4 bases, J lost 5 bases, and 9 bases lay in between. CDR3 length: 12 residues. In nucleotides, the CDR3 is TGTGCCAGCAGCTCCATTCACCACGAGCAGTACTTC. This sequence encodes CASSSIHHEQYF. Complete variable domain (other parts from reference TRBV7-2 and TRBJ2-7): GAGVSQSPSNKVTEKGKDVELRCDPISGHTALYWYRQSLGQGLEFLIYFQGNSAPDKSGLPSDRFSAERTGGSVSTLTIQRTQQEDSAVYLCASSSIHHEQYFGPGTRLTVT.

The chain joins TRBV20-1 to TRBJ1-2, with 9 bases aligning to TRBD1. The V segment lost 5 bases and the J segment 8 bases; nucleotides outside the gene matches: 6. This CDR3 is built from 12 residues. Germline V gene lookup returns CDR1 DFQATT and CDR2 SNEGSKA (reference sequence). CDR3 nucleotide sequence: TGCAGTGCTGATGGACAGGGGTACGGCTACACCTTC. Encoded protein: CSADGQGYGYTF.

This clonotype showed up just a few times. The chain links TRBV2 to TRBJ2-5; TRBD2 matches 14 bases. The CDR3 extends over 18 amino acids. Germline CDR1 reads SNHLY; CDR2 reads FYNNEI. J gave up 1 base and V 7 bases, and 11 bases lay outside the gene matches. The CDR3 nucleotides are TGTGCCAGCATCGTGGGGACTAGCGGGGGATATACCCAAGAGACCCAGTACTTC. Protein product: CASIVGTSGGYTQETQYF.